This entry describes one T cell receptor (beta chain). The antigen remains undetermined. This CDR3 is built from 15 residues. The J segment lost 7 bases and the V segment lost 1 base, leaving 8 bases of the junction unmatched. The germline V gene has CDR1 SGHDT and CDR2 YYEEEE. This sample is part of a study of OX40 agonist ivuxolimab in advanced cancers. Notes on the study in general: Expansion of clones was among the lowest in partial responders at 0.1-3.0 mg/kg.

The table came from immunoSEQ multiplex PCR; TCRdb's copy has only in-frame clones and leaves some out. The sample has roughly 110,000 clones, over 75% seen once. The specimen comprised CD4+ or CD8+ T cells sorted from blood, sampled in a trial of the OX40 agonist ivuxolimab. The sequence derives from an adult with an advanced solid tumor such as melanoma, head and neck, liver or kidney cancer. The V gene is TRBV5-6, the J gene TRBJ1-1; 9 bases fit TRBD1. This CDR3 reads CASSLRGTGRSEAFF. The CDR3 nucleotides read TGTGCCAGCAGCTTGAGAGGGACAGGGAGGAGTGAAGCTTTCTTT.